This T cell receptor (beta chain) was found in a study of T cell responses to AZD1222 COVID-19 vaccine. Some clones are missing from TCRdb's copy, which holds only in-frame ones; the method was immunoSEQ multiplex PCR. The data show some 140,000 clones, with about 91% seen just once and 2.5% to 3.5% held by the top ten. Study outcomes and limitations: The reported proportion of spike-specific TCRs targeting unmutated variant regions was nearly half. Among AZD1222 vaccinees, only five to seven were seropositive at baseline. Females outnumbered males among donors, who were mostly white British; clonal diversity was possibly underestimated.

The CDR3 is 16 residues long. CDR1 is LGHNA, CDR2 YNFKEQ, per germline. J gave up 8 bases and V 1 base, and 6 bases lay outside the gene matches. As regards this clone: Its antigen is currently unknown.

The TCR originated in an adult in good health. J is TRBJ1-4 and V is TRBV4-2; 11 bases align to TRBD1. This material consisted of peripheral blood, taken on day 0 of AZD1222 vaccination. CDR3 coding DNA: TGTGCCAGCAGCCAAGCGTGGACAGGGGGCGACGAAAAACTGTTTTTT. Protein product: CASSQAWTGGDEKLFF.